This entry features one T cell receptor beta chain sequence. This clone has only one observation. Its antigen specificity is not known. No clone much larger than this one lies a single base away; base qualities are absent. The CDR3 numbers 14 residues from cysteine through phenylalanine. Here the CDR3 DNA is all that survives: 42 bases in frame from base 1. At the junction V is shortened by 6 bases and J by 1 base, with 12 bases in between. Based on the germline V gene, the CDR1 and CDR2 sequences are SGHDN and FVKESK. The CDR3 regions of human TCRbeta chains were analyzed by immunosequencing. Regarding the original processing steps: TCRs in the repertoires were matched against a reference library of SARS-CoV-2-specific TCRs that had been generated with the MIRA antigen-specificity platform. Breadth meant the fraction of unique TCRs that were SARS-CoV-2-associated, whereas depth meant the fraction of total T cells that were SARS-CoV-2-associated. Using the MIRA data, each spike-specific TCR was assigned both to the spike region to which the TCR was reactive and to a CD4 or CD8 class. Log10-transformed breadth and depth values were compared by one-way ANOVA with Sidak's multiple comparisons tests. The clones in this table, taken by TCRdb from immuneACCESS, are in-frame only. Not every clone is retained; where verified, under half of the shortfall comes from an unresolved V gene, and the cause of the rest is unknown. From that table come the V and J calls and clone size; the DNA was used to work out D and trimming. The sample table contains fewer than 200,000 clones; only one count was recorded for 85% to 90% of them. The top ten clones comprise under 8% of the sample.

This sample is drawn from a study of T cell responses to AZD1222 COVID-19 vaccine (dated by TCRdb to about 2021). For context, the study as a whole: Because spike-specific TCR depth and breadth did not differ between the two schedules, AZD1222 recipients who got a second dose at roughly 4 weeks were pooled with those who got a second dose at roughly 12 weeks. A total of approximately 240 trial participants underwent TCR sequencing, of whom some 210 received two doses of AZD1222 and 26 received two doses of the MenACWY control vaccine. Trial participants were enrolled by age into subgroups of 18-55, 56-69 and 70-plus years, and around 140, 26 and 57 TCR-sequenced participants, respectively, were included in these subgroups. Overall study outcomes, separate from this receptor: Nearly half of unique spike-specific TCRs reportedly recognized epitopes outside regions mutated in the B.1.351 and B.1.1.7 variants. Because no samples from the day 14 peak response were available, repertoires could be characterized only after the peak T cell response. In the small 56-69-year group, the increase in depth fell short of significance, most likely because of low power. Conclusions about previously exposed vaccinees were limited because only six AZD1222 recipients were SARS-CoV-2 seropositive at baseline. Participants were mostly white British and included more females than males, and it was suggested by the authors that clonal diversity may have been underestimated. After two AZD1222 doses, spike-specific TCR breadth and depth were significantly higher than at day 0 and than in MenACWY recipients. The vaccine-associated CD4 TCRs covered the entire spike protein, and the dominant responses fell in regions 160-218 and 743-854.

Explained via the paper, the time point label denotes: baseline before first vaccination. The vaccinee samples were drawn from two UK trials, COV001 and COV002, one of which was a single-blind randomized controlled phase 2/3 trial testing AZD1222 (ChAdOx1 nCoV-19) in healthy adults. Trial participant PBMC samples were collected at day 0 and day 28 after the second dose for TCRbeta chain sequencing. Here the chain combines TRBV14 and TRBJ1-1, and TRBD1 may be the D gene, going by 5 matching bases. The sequence was collected from an adult in good health. Sequences were derived from peripheral blood, sampled on day 0 of AZD1222 vaccination. The sequence in DNA is TGTGCCAGCAGTGCACAGGCGGGGAACACTGAAGCTTTCTTT. Translated, this gives CASSAQAGNTEAFF.